The 29 T cell receptor beta chains below all came from one sample that was sequenced in a study of regulatory T cells in long-lasting Graves disease. Combining iRepertoire HTBI primers with Arm-PCR of CDR3 regions, the authors built TCR beta libraries. MiXCR, applied by TCRdb to the multiplex PCR reads, yields one record per CDR3 protein. The repertoire includes more than 350,000 distinct CDR3 sequences, 14% to 15% of them detected once, and over 15% sits in the top ten. Sample time point: newly diagnosed GD, antithyroid drugs for less than 3 months. Extracted PBMC RNA gave rise to the TCR library. The same specimen was also included in a second study, on T cells in Graves' hyperthyroidism and ophthalmopathy.

The starting material was peripheral blood mononuclear cells (PBMCs), obtained at new diagnosis, from a patient treated with antithyroid drugs. Receptor source: a woman younger than 45 with Graves disease.

This clonotype appeared a few times. This chain connects TRBV25-1 to TRBJ1-1; D is ambiguous. Germline V lookup: CDR1 MGHDK, CDR2 SYGVNS. This CDR3 contains 16 residues. V was pared by 4 bases and J by 0 bases, with 15 bases between. Written as DNA, the CDR3 is TGTGCCAGCAGTGGGGCCGGGGATCATATGAACACTGAAGCTTTCTTT. Residues: CASSGAGDHMNTEAFF. Using reference TRBV25-1 and TRBJ1-1 for the parts outside the CDR3, the full variable domain is EADIYQTPRYLVIGTGKKITLECSQTMGHDKMYWYQQDPGMELHLIHYSYGVNSTEKGDLSSESTVSRIRTEHFPLTLESARPSHTSQYLCASSGAGDHMNTEAFFGQGTRLTVV.

This clonotype was seen ten or more times. The chain carries TRBV4-1 and TRBJ2-1; 11 bases fit TRBD2. This CDR3 comprises 17 residues. V dropped 0 bases and J dropped 2; count of bases not matched to a gene: 3. Germline V CDR1 and CDR2: MGHRA, YSYEKL. CDR3 sequence: CASSQEGLAETYNEQFF. In DNA form, the CDR3 reads TGCGCCAGCAGCCAAGAGGGACTAGCGGAGACCTACAATGAGCAGTTCTTC.

A single count supports this clonotype. The V and J genes are TRBV24-1 and TRBJ2-5; D may be TRBD2 (6 bases). Germline CDR1 is KGHDR and CDR2 is SFDVKD. The CDR3 has 16 amino acids. Trimming shortened V by 3 bases and J by 4 bases, and 17 bases separated the two germline ends. The DNA of the CDR3 is TGTGCCACCAGTGATCCTAGTGGGGGGTTCGGAGAGACCCAGTACTTC. Translation: CATSDPSGGFGETQYF.

Ten or more counts support this clonotype. The chain employs TRBV2 and TRBJ2-7, with 7 bases that match TRBD1. Trimming removed 3 bases from V and 11 bases from J; junction bases left unmatched: 1. Germline-derived CDR1 and CDR2 are SNHLY and FYNNEI. The CDR3 is 10 residues long. In DNA, the CDR3 is TGTGCCAGCAGTGATGGACAGGAGTACTTC. Protein product: CASSDGQEYF.

This clonotype was counted at least ten times. V usage is TRBV2 and J usage is TRBJ2-7, with 10 bases fitting TRBD2. The V gene's germline CDR1 is SNHLY and CDR2 FYNNEI. The CDR3 sequence is 15 residues long. V lost 0 bases to trimming and J lost 7 bases; unmatched junction nucleotides: 6. CDR3 sequence reads: CASSEASLAGVEQYF. The CDR3 nucleotides read TGTGCCAGCAGTGAAGCCTCGCTAGCGGGAGTGGAGCAGTACTTC.

The rearrangement joins TRBV20-1 to TRBJ2-1, with D tentatively TRBD2 (5 bases). The V gene's germline CDR1 is DFQATT and CDR2 SNEGSKA (reference sequence). This CDR3 spans 12 amino acids. Trimming took 8 bases from V and 5 from J, leaving 13 bases between them. The CDR3 nucleotides read TGCAGTAGGCAGCGGACGAACAATGAGCAGTTCTTC. Its protein product is CSRQRTNNEQFF.

Comments on this clonotype: One junction end does not reproduce the germline sequence, and a read error may be involved. This rearrangement joins TRBV4-1 to TRBJ2-1; a possible D gene is TRBD2 (6 bases). The CDR3 is 16 amino acids. Germline-derived CDR1 and CDR2 are MGHRA and YSYEKL. CDR3 nucleotides: TGCGCCAGCAGCCAAGAATCCCTACGGGGGAACAATGAGCAGCTCTTC. Residues: CASSQESLRGNNEQLF.

This clonotype was detected a few times. The chain carries TRBV4-1 and TRBJ1-1; no firm D call. V dropped 0 bases and J dropped 8 bases, with 13 bases sitting between them. The CDR3 covers 14 residues. Germline V gene lookup returns CDR1 MGHRA and CDR2 YSYEKL. The CDR3 DNA reads as TGCGCCAGCAGCCAAGACTACCCTTTTGGGGAAGCTTTCTTT. Translated: CASSQDYPFGEAFF.

This clonotype was seen a few times. The rearrangement joins TRBV6-1 to TRBJ1-1; 8 bases line up with TRBD1. J lost 5 bases, V lost 6 bases, and 14 bases had no gene match. The CDR3 extends over 16 amino acids. CDR1 and CDR2 (germline): MNHNS, SASEGT. The CDR3 here is CASRSRDWQGATEAFF. As DNA, the CDR3 is TGTGCCAGCAGGTCCAGAGATTGGCAGGGGGCAACTGAAGCTTTCTTT.

This clonotype has ten or more counts. This chain connects TRBV7-9 to TRBJ2-5, with 7 bases fitting TRBD1. The CDR3 loop spans 12 amino acids. V lost 9 bases, J lost 4 bases, and 5 bases stayed unmatched. CDR1 is SEHNR and CDR2 is FQNEAQ in the germline V gene (reference sequence). This chain's CDR3 is CASWDSIETQYF. The CDR3 DNA reads TGTGCCAGTTGGGACAGCATAGAGACCCAGTACTTC.

This clonotype was counted only a few times. A much larger clone lies one base from this, so it may be a read error. CDR3 region: CASRGWGNTEAFF. The CDR3 bases are TGTGCCAGCAGGGGATGGGGGAACACTGAAGCTTTCTTT. V usage is TRBV2 and J usage is TRBJ1-1; D is unresolved. Looked up from germline, CDR1 is SNHLY and CDR2 is FYNNEI. This CDR3 region has 13 residues. V was shortened by 6 bases and J by 1 base, with 9 bases between the two germline ends.

This clonotype appeared a single time. The genes are TRBV11-1 and TRBJ2-7; 8 nucleotides match TRBD1. CDR3 length: 12 amino acids. In germline, CDR1 is SGHAT, CDR2 FQDESV (reference sequence). V dropped 8 bases and J dropped 0; count of bases not matched to a gene: 0. The CDR3 DNA follows: TGTGCCAGCGGGACAGGCTCCTACGAGCAGTACTTC. It specifies CASGTGSYEQYF.

The chain uses TRBV5-6 and TRBJ2-4; D perhaps matches TRBD1 (6 bases). The CDR3 consists of 16 residues. Trimming cost V 0 bases and J 0 bases, with 10 bases left between them. The germline gives CDR1 SGHDT, CDR2 YYEEEE. The CDR3 loop is CASSLVQGLAKNIQYF. In DNA, the CDR3 is TGTGCCAGCAGCTTGGTGCAGGGGCTAGCCAAAAACATTCAGTACTTC.

The rearrangement uses TRBV19 and TRBJ2-1, with D perhaps matching TRBD2 (6 bases). Germline CDR1 reads LNHDA; CDR2 reads SQIVND (reference sequence). V shed 5 bases and J shed 7 bases, with 21 bases lying between them. The length of the CDR3 is 16 residues. CDR3 loop: CASSPPRAAGRNEQFF. The CDR3 DNA sequence: TGTGCCAGTAGTCCACCCCGGGCGGCGGGACGGAATGAGCAGTTCTTC.

The V call is TRBV7-9, the J call TRBJ1-2; unclear D gene. This CDR3 spans 15 amino acids. Trimming left V 1 base short and J 2 bases short, with 11 bases between. Germline loops: CDR1 SEHNR, CDR2 FQNEAQ (reference sequence). The DNA of the CDR3 is TGTGCCAGCAGCTTAGATCTGAAATACAACTATGGCTACACCTTC. This sequence encodes CASSLDLKYNYGYTF.

A few counts support this clonotype. Here the CDR3 DNA reads TGTGCCATCAGTTCAACCCCCCCCGAGCAGTACTTC. As protein: CAISSTPPEQYF. The V call is TRBV10-3, the J call TRBJ2-7; D gene unclear. The germline V and J ends were trimmed by 5 bases and 6 bases, with 11 bases remaining between them. Per germline, CDR1 ENHRY and CDR2 SYGVKD. This CDR3 is 12 amino acids long.

This clonotype showed up many times. The rearrangement joins TRBV12-3 or TRBV12-4 to TRBJ2-1, with 11 nucleotides matching TRBD2. Trimming at V came to 4 bases and at J to 3 bases, leaving 2 bases not matched to a gene. The CDR3 sequence is 15 residues long. The CDR3 DNA reads as TGTGCCAGCAGTTATAGCGGGAGGGACTACAATGAGCAGTTCTTC. Translated: CASSYSGRDYNEQFF.

The gene calls are TRBV5-1 and TRBJ2-7, with D unclear. The CDR3 runs to 16 residues. Germline V lookup: CDR1 SGHRS, CDR2 YFSETQ. The V gene lost 0 bases and the J gene lost 4 bases, with 17 bases spanning the gap. The CDR3 here is CASSLAGSQSLYEQYF. CDR3 bases: TGCGCCAGCAGCTTGGCGGGCTCCCAATCCTTGTACGAGCAGTACTTC. The full variable domain, in which reference TRBV5-1 and TRBJ2-7 provide the parts outside the CDR3, is KAGVTQTPRYLIKTRGQQVTLSCSPISGHRSVSWYQQTPGQGLQFLFEYFSETQRNKGNFPGRFSGRQFSNSRSEMNVSTLELGDSALYLCASSLAGSQSLYEQYFGPGTRLTVT.

The chain combines TRBV6-2 or TRBV6-3 with TRBJ1-4, with 7 bases lining up with TRBD1. The CDR3 is 19 residues long. CDR1 is MNHEY and CDR2 is SVGEGT in the germline V gene. Germline trimming cut 0 bases from V and 4 bases from J; bases unmatched to any gene: 14. CDR3 bases: TGTGCCAGCAGTTACTCGGATTCCTCGGAGACAGGGATTAATGAAAAACTGTTTTTT. Translating gives CASSYSDSSETGINEKLFF.

This clonotype was counted between two and nine times. This chain links TRBV27 with TRBJ2-5; no clear D. Germline V gene sequence: CDR1 MNHEY, CDR2 SMNVEV (reference sequence). The CDR3 contains 13 residues. V shed 7 bases and J shed 1 base, with 10 bases lying between them. The CDR3 reads CASTPAGQETQYF. CDR3 nucleotides: TGTGCCAGCACCCCAGCAGGCCAAGAGACCCAGTACTTC.

In its sample, this clonotype was seen many times. The chain has TRBV28 and TRBJ2-2; tentatively, D is TRBD2 (7 bases). The CDR3 spans 19 residues. The germline gives CDR1 MDHEN, CDR2 SYDVKM. Trimming removed 3 bases at V and 0 bases at J, with 20 bases between. The CDR3 DNA sequence: TGTGCCAGCAGTTTGAGCAGGGGTTGGGGGGGCCCGAACACCGGGGAGCTGTTTTTT. Encoded protein: CASSLSRGWGGPNTGELFF.

The chain employs TRBV7-2 and TRBJ1-1; D is possibly TRBD1 (5 bases). Trimming took off 8 bases at V and 5 bases at J, with 15 bases between the two ends. The CDR3 spans 13 residues. Germline CDR1 is SGHTA and CDR2 is FQGNSA. The CDR3 bases are TGTGCCAGCCTTGAACAGGCCGGAACTGAAGCTTTCTTT. It yields the protein CASLEQAGTEAFF.

This clonotype was counted many times. This chain joins TRBV28 and TRBJ2-5; 7 positions match TRBD2. The germline V gene has CDR1 MDHEN and CDR2 SYDVKM. The CDR3 runs 16 residues. J lost 1 base, V lost 1 base, and 6 bases had no gene match. The CDR3 sequence: CASSLFRGRVQETQYF. The CDR3 region has the DNA TGTGCCAGCAGTTTATTCCGGGGGAGGGTCCAAGAGACCCAGTACTTC. Based on the CDR3 plus reference TRBV28 and TRBJ2-5, the full variable domain is DVKVTQSSRYLVKRTGEKVFLECVQDMDHENMFWYRQDPGLGLRLIYFSYDVKMKEKGDIPEGYSVSREKKERFSLILESASTNQTSMYLCASSLFRGRVQETQYFGPGTRLLVL.

This clonotype was observed at least ten times. This sequence joins TRBV11-2 and TRBJ1-5, with D possibly TRBD1 on 5 matching bases. Between the trimmed V and J ends, which lost 5 bases and 7 bases, there was a span of 18 bases. The CDR3 extends over 15 amino acids. Per the germline V gene, CDR1 is SGHAT and CDR2 is FQNNGV. The CDR3: CASSLNGRGVQPQHF. CDR3 DNA sequence: TGTGCCAGCAGCCTTAATGGACGGGGGGTGCAGCCCCAGCATTTT.

CDR3 sequence (DNA): TGTGCCAGCAGCCGACAGGTGGGGGAGACCCAGTACTTC. It is translated as CASSRQVGETQYF. This sequence joins TRBV14 and TRBJ2-5, with a possible D match to TRBD1 (6 bases). CDR3 length equals 13 residues. The V end lost 4 bases, the J end lost 5 bases, and 11 bases lay between the germline ends. Per the germline V gene, CDR1 is SGHDN and CDR2 is FVKESK.

As regards this clonotype: A read error is possible here, since a much larger clone lies one base away. J is TRBJ2-1 and V is TRBV3-1; D uncertain. CDR1 and CDR2 from the germline V gene are LGHDT and YNNKEL (reference sequence). The CDR3 extends over 14 amino acids. Trimming removed 0 bases at V and 5 bases at J, with 8 bases between. CDR3 amino acids: CASSQEWPNNEQFF. The CDR3 nucleotides are TGTGCCAGCAGCCAAGAATGGCCAAACAATGAGCAGTTCTTC.

This clonotype was found many times. CDR3 protein: CASSPQGGGGTDTQYF. The CDR3 DNA reads TGTGCCAGCAGCCCCCAAGGGGGAGGTGGTACAGATACGCAGTATTTT. This sequence joins TRBV7-8 and TRBJ2-3; D may be TRBD1 or TRBD2 (6 bases each). Germline CDR1 SGHVS, CDR2 FQNEAQ. V lost 5 bases and J lost 3, with 18 bases in between. The CDR3 length is 16 residues. The entire variable domain, with the rest obtained from reference TRBV7-8 and TRBJ2-3, is as follows: GAGVSQSPRYKVAKRGQDVALRCDPISGHVSLFWYQQALGQGPEFLTYFQNEAQLDKSGLPSDRFFAERPEGSVSTLKIQRTQQEDSAVYLCASSPQGGGGTDTQYFGPGTRLTVL.

The rearrangement links TRBV20-1 to TRBJ2-3, with 8 bases that match TRBD1. This CDR3 comprises 16 residues. The V segment lost 5 bases and the J segment 2 bases; nucleotides outside the gene matches: 12. CDR1 and CDR2 (germline): DFQATT, SNEGSKA (reference sequence). Written as DNA, the CDR3 is TGCAGTGCTTTGACACCCAGGGGGCAGGTCACAGATACGCAGTATTTT. It specifies CSALTPRGQVTDTQYF.

This clonotype has at least ten counts. The chain is built from TRBV29-1 and TRBJ2-7; D is perhaps TRBD1 (5 bases). Germline V gene lookup returns CDR1 SQVTM and CDR2 ANQGSEA. Trimming took off 4 bases at V and 4 bases at J, with 11 bases between the two ends. The CDR3 totals 12 residues. CDR3: CSVGVTGYEQYF. The CDR3 nucleotides are TGCAGCGTTGGTGTCACAGGTTACGAGCAGTACTTC.